This T cell receptor (beta chain) derives from a study of tumor-infiltrating lymphocytes in primary liver carcinoma. General study findings and limits: Tumor-adjacent and tumor-blood pairs shared less of their repertoires than tumor region pairs shared. Tumors reached a significantly greater top-250-clone fraction than blood did (p = 0.039).

From 500 ng of total RNA, TCR beta-specific cDNA was reverse-transcribed using a constant-region primer. Generation of the TCR beta libraries relied on three nested multiplex PCR rounds using slightly modified ARM-PCR. The first two PCR rounds used TRBV1-TRBV30 primers with a Cbeta primer, approximately 10 cycles each. TCRdb used MiXCR to reprocess the multiplex PCR reads, holding one entry per CDR3 protein. Of about 190,000 distinct CDR3 sequences listed, just under 85% are singletons. DNA and RNA were both co-extracted from approximately 22-30 mg of bulk tissue that had not been sorted. Treatment-naive at the time, the patients had chronic HBV infection. Every tumor sample held more than 80% viable tumor cells. Germline CDR1 is ENHRY and CDR2 is SYGVKD. The CDR3 sequence runs 12 residues, both termini included. As concerns this clonotype: The antigen is undetermined. Without the conserved terminal phenylalanine or tryptophan, this CDR3 likely stems from a read error. The DNA is left out, because the CDR3 cannot be placed on it with certainty; the CDR3 is given as TCRdb lists it.

The gene calls are TRBV10-3 and TRBJ2-5. The receptor was isolated from a man between 40 and 49 years old with primary liver carcinoma and hepatitis B virus infection. Sample: tumor tissue from primary liver carcinoma. The CDR3 sequence is CAISDRQETRYS.